The clone carrying this TCR beta chain has just a few counts. The record originates from a study of T cells in Graves' hyperthyroidism and ophthalmopathy. Amplified TCR beta CDR3 regions came from RNA transcripts. HTBI primers were used for first-round RT-PCR of the TCR CDR3. TCRdb redid the calling of the multiplex PCR reads with MiXCR, one entry per CDR3 protein. The sample includes about 400,000 distinct CDR3 sequences, 13% of them seen just once. Germline assignment: CDR1 MNHEY and CDR2 SMNVEV (reference sequence). V trimming: 8 bases; J trimming: 8 bases; junction bases outside the gene matches: 12. CDR3 length equals 15 residues.

The sequencing input was blood. V is TRBV27 and J is TRBJ1-4; 9 bases agree with TRBD1. The TCR was taken from a woman between 18 and 30 years old with Graves' hyperthyroidism. CDR3 sequence reads: CASSFGQGKGEKLFF. The CDR3 DNA is TGTGCCAGCTCTTTTGGACAGGGGAAGGGGGAAAAACTGTTTTTT.